This entry describes one T cell receptor (beta chain). Different DNA sequences within this sample yield the same CDR3. Per germline, CDR1 SGHAT and CDR2 FQNNGV. The CDR3 is 13 residues long. V was cut by 3 bases and J by 1 base, with 6 bases left in between. The data were obtained in a study of blood T cell repertoires in COVID-19. Looking at the study overall: PBMCs, B-cell-depleted T cells, or T cells provided the cDNA or gDNA that made up the material.

Recruited during active infection, patients (from Seattle) were subsequently followed longitudinally. Produced via immunoSEQ multiplex PCR; TCRdb's table is partial and in-frame only. The table has some 450,000 clones, 88% seen once. The sequencing input was peripheral blood. This clonotype originated in a woman aged 50 to 60 with COVID-19, enrolled during active disease. The V gene is TRBV11-2, the J gene TRBJ1-1; D is undetermined. DNA for the CDR3: TGTGCCAGCAGCTTGTCCGGGAACACTGAAGCTTTCTTT. It encodes CASSLSGNTEAFF.